This passage covers 7 T cell receptor beta chains from one sample sequenced in a study of T cell responses to AZD1222 COVID-19 vaccine. Clones were read by immunoSEQ multiplex PCR, and TCRdb kept only the in-frame ones, dropping some. This sample has approximately 190,000 clones, with about 94% found just once. Sequenced material: peripheral blood, taken 28 days after the second AZD1222 dose. The receptors were sampled from an adult who received the AZD1222 COVID-19 vaccine.

This rearrangement joins TRBV6-1 to TRBJ2-5, with D unclear. This CDR3 spans 16 amino acids. Germline V gene lookup returns CDR1 MNHNS and CDR2 SASEGT. Trimming stripped 1 base from V and 4 bases from J, with 16 bases between. The CDR3 region is CASSEVVRPWGETQYF. The CDR3, as DNA: TGTGCCAGCAGTGAAGTCGTGAGGCCGTGGGGAGAGACCCAGTACTTC.

V and J are TRBV27 and TRBJ1-1; 10 bases map to TRBD1. This CDR3 spans 14 amino acids. Germline V gene data show CDR1 as MNHEY and CDR2 as SMNVEV (reference sequence). The junction had 5 bases not matched to a gene; V was cut back by 4 bases and J by 6 bases. As DNA, the CDR3 is TGTGCCAGCAGTTGGACAGGGGGGGTCTCTGAAGCTTTCTTT. Encoded protein: CASSWTGGVSEAFF.

The V gene is TRBV5-1, the J gene TRBJ1-5; D is ambiguous. Germline V CDR1 and CDR2: SGHRS, YFSETQ. The CDR3 is made up of 15 amino acids. The V gene lost 2 bases and the J gene lost 0 bases, with 9 bases spanning the gap. The DNA of the CDR3 is TGCGCCAGCAGCTTACAAGACGGTAGCAATCAGCCCCAGCATTTT. Translating it yields CASSLQDGSNQPQHF.

The V gene is TRBV14, the J gene TRBJ1-5; 8 bases map to TRBD1. CDR1 SGHDN and CDR2 FVKESK come from the germline V gene. Trimming removed 5 bases from V and 4 bases from J; junction bases left unmatched: 4. The CDR3 is 14 residues long. The CDR3 reads CASSRTGLNQPQHF. The DNA of the CDR3 is TGTGCCAGCAGCAGGACAGGGTTAAATCAGCCCCAGCATTTT.

The chain is built from TRBV4-1 and TRBJ2-5; 8 positions match TRBD2. The CDR3 is 17 residues long. Germline assignment: CDR1 MGHRA and CDR2 YSYEKL. J lost 4 bases, V lost 1 base, and 11 bases had no gene match. CDR3 sequence reads: CASSQVLRGAFPETQYF. The CDR3 DNA sequence: TGCGCCAGCAGCCAAGTTTTGCGGGGGGCCTTCCCAGAGACCCAGTACTTC.

V is TRBV6-2 or TRBV6-3 and J is TRBJ2-1; D might be TRBD1 or TRBD2, each matching 5 bases. This CDR3 region has 12 residues. The germline CDR1 and CDR2 sequences are MNHEY and SVGEGT. The V and J ends lost 1 base and 9 bases respectively, with 7 bases between them. This chain's CDR3 is CASSYWDAEQFF. DNA of the CDR3: TGTGCCAGCAGTTACTGGGACGCTGAGCAGTTCTTC.

The chain uses TRBV3-1 (or the pseudogene TRBV3-2) and TRBJ1-2; TRBD1 might be the D (6 bases). V gave up 0 bases and J gave up 3 bases, with 17 bases separating them. Per germline, CDR1 LGHDT and CDR2 YNNKEL (reference sequence). The CDR3 totals 17 residues. The CDR3 DNA reads as TGTGCCAGCAGCCAAGATCTCGGGGGCTTAGTCGACTATGGCTACACCTTC. Translation gives CASSQDLGGLVDYGYTF.